The source of this TCR beta chain is a study of beta chain features in type 1 diabetes. Whole-study results and caveats: Patients' naive, central memory and regulatory TCRB repertoires appeared more alike than those of healthy donors. There was a moderate but significant shortening of TCRB CDR3s in all four CD4+ subsets of Type 1 diabetes patients. Reads derived from cDNA could over-represent cells showing high TCR expression. VDJ junctions from type 1 diabetes patients carried fewer insertions and larger deletions.

Trimming removed 1 base from V and 4 bases from J, with 14 bases in between. CDR3 length equals 15 residues. What was sequenced were expressed TCRB transcripts, since all of the isolated RNA had been reverse transcribed. About 3.57 million reads were obtained on average from naive, central memory and regulatory T cell samples. Produced via immunoSEQ multiplex PCR; TCRdb's table is partial and in-frame only. Among over 150,000 clones listed, less than 10% were seen once. Concerning this clone: The target antigen is unknown.

The origin of this receptor is a young man with type 1 diabetes. The sequenced sample was central memory CD4+ T cells from blood. The chain carries TRBV23-1 and TRBJ2-7; possible D gene TRBD1, 6 bases. TRBV23-1 is given ORF status, its function remaining uncertain. The CDR3 is CASSQCAGDSYEQYF. CDR3 sequence (DNA): TGCGCCAGCAGTCAATGTGCAGGGGATTCGTACGAGCAGTACTTC.